Following are 17 T cell receptor beta chains from one sample sequenced in a study of CD8 T cells in ankylosing spondylitis. One entry per CDR3 protein results from TCRdb running MiXCR on the 5' RACE reads. The data contain 150,000 or so distinct CDR3 sequences, 9.8% of them seen just once; the ten biggest clones take up around 15%. The sequenced material came from blood, either unsorted or a sorted T cell fraction (not recorded which). The origin of the receptors is a female donor with ankylosing spondylitis or in good health (not recorded which).

The chain is built from TRBV6-6 and TRBJ1-2, with D uncertain. Looked up from germline, CDR1 is MNHNY and CDR2 is SVGAGI (reference sequence). The V and J ends lost 0 bases and 8 bases respectively, with 4 bases between them. The CDR3 runs 11 residues. The CDR3 DNA reads TGTGCCAGCAGTTACTCGCGGGGCTACACCTTC. It encodes CASSYSRGYTF.

The chain carries TRBV9 and TRBJ1-6; 9 nucleotides agree with TRBD1. The germline V gene has CDR1 SGDLS and CDR2 YYNGEE. This CDR3 has 17 residues. The J segment lost 0 bases and the V segment lost 4 bases, leaving 5 bases of the junction unmatched. The CDR3 DNA reads as TGTGCCAGCAGCCCCGGACAGGGGAGCTCCTATAATTCACCCCTCCACTTT. This codes for CASSPGQGSSYNSPLHF.

Note on this clonotype: A single base separates this from a much larger clone, so it may be a read error. The chain links TRBV27 to TRBJ2-5, with D perhaps TRBD2 (6 bases). The DNA end favors TRBJ2-1, so the J call may be wrong. Germline loops: CDR1 MNHEY, CDR2 SMNVEV (reference sequence). This CDR3 contains 14 residues. This chain's CDR3 is CASSFGTPSETQFF. CDR3 DNA sequence: TGTGCCAGCAGTTTCGGGACTCCCTCAGAGACCCAGTTCTTC.

The sample holds many counts of this clonotype. The rearrangement links TRBV11-1 to TRBJ2-1; 7 bases align to TRBD2. CDR3 length: 19 residues. The V gene end was trimmed by 0 bases and the J gene end by 0 bases; junction bases not matched to a gene: 11. Germline CDR1 is SGHAT and CDR2 is FQDESV (reference sequence). Written as DNA, the CDR3 is TGTGCCAGCAGCTTAGCGCACCGGGAGGCCGGGAGCTCCTACAATGAGCAGTTCTTC. As protein: CASSLAHREAGSSYNEQFF. Based on the CDR3 plus reference TRBV11-1 and TRBJ2-1, the full variable domain is EAEVAQSPRYKITEKSQAVAFWCDPISGHATLYWYRQILGQGPELLVQFQDESVVDDSQLPKDRFSAERLKGVDSTLKIQPAELGDSAMYLCASSLAHREAGSSYNEQFFGPGTRLTVL.

This clonotype turned up a few times. The J gene is TRBJ2-3, the V gene TRBV9; 9 nucleotides match TRBD1. Per germline, CDR1 SGDLS and CDR2 YYNGEE. Trimming took 2 bases from V and 1 from J; bases not matched to a gene: 2. The CDR3 length is 15 residues. The CDR3 nucleotides are TGTGCCAGCAGCGTGGGACAGGGTGGCACAGATACGCAGTATTTT. Its translation: CASSVGQGGTDTQYF.

The rearrangement uses TRBV7-2 and TRBJ2-3; D is uncertain. Germline lookup yields CDR1 SGHTA and CDR2 FQGNSA. The V end was cut by 5 bases, the J end by 5 bases, with 11 bases between. The CDR3 consists of 13 residues. Here the CDR3 reads CASSVIILDTQYF. The CDR3 DNA is TGTGCCAGCAGCGTCATCATTTTAGATACGCAGTATTTT.

This clonotype has just a few counts. The gene calls are TRBV4-2 and TRBJ2-7; 13 bases map to TRBD2. The CDR3 is made up of 17 amino acids. J lost 5 bases, V lost 0 bases, and 7 bases had no gene match. Germline CDR1 and CDR2: LGHNA and YNFKEQ. The CDR3 loop reads CASSQDSRTSGRNEQYF. The CDR3 DNA reads as TGTGCCAGCAGCCAAGATAGTAGGACTAGCGGGAGAAACGAGCAGTACTTC.

This clonotype was counted only a few times. The chain recombines TRBV6-2 or TRBV6-3 with TRBJ2-7, with 7 bases aligning to TRBD1. V dropped 6 bases and J dropped 4; count of bases not matched to a gene: 6. The CDR3 covers 13 residues. Germline V gene data show CDR1 as MNHEY and CDR2 as SVGEGT. The CDR3 nucleotides are TGTGCCAGCAGCCTTGGACAGGAATACGAGCAGTACTTC. As protein: CASSLGQEYEQYF.

This clonotype has more than one count but fewer than ten. CDR3 in amino acids: CASSHDREQYF. The CDR3 DNA reads as TGTGCCAGCAGTCACGACAGGGAGCAGTACTTC. The rearrangement joins TRBV6-5 to TRBJ2-7; tentatively, D is TRBD1 (6 bases). CDR1 and CDR2 from the germline V gene are MNHEY and SVGAGI. V was trimmed by 5 bases and J by 7 bases, leaving 9 bases between them. The CDR3 contains 11 residues.

The chain has TRBV6-5 and TRBJ2-7; possible D gene TRBD1, 5 bases. CDR3 length equals 15 residues. Trimming left V 0 bases short and J 7 bases short, with 16 bases between. Germline V gene data show CDR1 as MNHEY and CDR2 as SVGAGI. In DNA, the CDR3 is TGTGCCAGCAGTTACTCGAGTCTAGGGGATGGGGAGCAGTACTTC. Its protein is CASSYSSLGDGEQYF.

The rearrangement uses TRBV12-3 or TRBV12-4 and TRBJ2-3; D gene ambiguous. Trimming cost V 6 bases and J 3 bases, with 10 bases left between them. This CDR3 contains 13 residues. Here the CDR3 DNA reads TGTGCCAGCAGGTGGGCCTTGACAGATACGCAGTATTTT. This gives the protein CASRWALTDTQYF.

This clonotype has just a few counts. The chain couples TRBV4-3 to TRBJ2-1, with 12 bases that match TRBD2. V shed 7 bases, J shed 5 bases, and the junction held 15 bases outside the gene matches. The germline V gene encodes CDR1 LGHNA and CDR2 YSLEER. The CDR3 totals 18 residues. This CDR3 reads CASTYLGPLAGGNNEQFF. In nucleotides, the CDR3 is TGCGCCAGCACCTACCTCGGCCCGCTAGCGGGAGGGAACAATGAGCAGTTCTTC.

This clonotype was counted many times. The CDR3 sequence: CAISENTEAFF. The CDR3, as DNA: TGTGCCATCTCAGAGAACACTGAAGCTTTCTTT. The chain links TRBV10-3 to TRBJ1-1; no definite D call. Germline V lookup: CDR1 ENHRY, CDR2 SYGVKD. The CDR3 is made up of 11 amino acids. V lost 8 bases, J lost 1 base, and 5 bases lay in between.

The sample holds a few counts of this clonotype. The chain is built from TRBV13 and TRBJ2-1, with D unresolved. CDR3 length equals 11 residues. Trimming took off 3 bases at V and 10 bases at J, with 7 bases between the two ends. CDR1 is PRHDT, CDR2 FYEKMQ, per germline (reference sequence). Here the CDR3 reads CASSFVGEQFF. CDR3 sequence (DNA): TGTGCCAGCAGCTTCGTGGGGGAGCAGTTCTTC.

This clonotype was observed a handful of times. This chain connects TRBV29-1 to TRBJ2-1; D remains ambiguous. Germline lookup yields CDR1 SQVTM and CDR2 ANQGSEA. The CDR3 has 15 residues. Trimming removed 3 bases from V and 0 bases from J, with 12 bases in between. CDR3 in DNA: TGCAGCGTTGATGCCCAGGAGAGCTCCTACAATGAGCAGTTCTTC. It codes for CSVDAQESSYNEQFF.

The gene calls are TRBV28 and TRBJ1-3; 9 positions match TRBD1. This CDR3 contains 13 residues. The V gene's germline CDR1 is MDHEN and CDR2 SYDVKM. V shed 6 bases, J shed 8 bases, and the junction held 5 bases outside the gene matches. The CDR3 loop is CASRRDRVDTIYF. CDR3 nucleotides: TGTGCCAGCAGGCGGGACAGGGTAGACACCATATATTTT.

This clonotype was detected many times. The genes are TRBV4-3 and TRBJ2-2, with D unresolved. Trimming shortened V by 3 bases and J by 3 bases, and 5 bases separated the two germline ends. The germline CDR1 and CDR2 sequences are LGHNA and YSLEER. The CDR3 has 13 residues. DNA of the CDR3: TGCGCCAGCAGCCATCAATACACCGGGGAGCTGTTTTTT. This translates into CASSHQYTGELFF.